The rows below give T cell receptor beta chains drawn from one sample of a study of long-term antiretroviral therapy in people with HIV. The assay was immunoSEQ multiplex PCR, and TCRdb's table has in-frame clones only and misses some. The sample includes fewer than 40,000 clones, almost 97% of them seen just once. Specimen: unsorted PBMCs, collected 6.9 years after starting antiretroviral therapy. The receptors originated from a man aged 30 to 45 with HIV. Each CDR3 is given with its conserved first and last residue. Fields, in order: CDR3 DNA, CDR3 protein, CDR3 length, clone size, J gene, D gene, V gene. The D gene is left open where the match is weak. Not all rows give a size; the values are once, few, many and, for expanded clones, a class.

cdr3_nt: TGCGCCAGCAGCGACGCCACTAGCGGGGGATCCGGGGAGCAGTACTTC
cdr3_aa: CASSDATSGGSGEQYF
cdr3_length: 16
clone_size: .
j_call: TRBJ2-7
d_call: TRBD2
v_call: TRBV5-1

cdr3_nt: TGCAGCGTTGATGCGGGAGGATCACACGAGCAGTACTTC
cdr3_aa: CSVDAGGSHEQYF
cdr3_length: 13
clone_size: .
j_call: TRBJ2-7
d_call: TRBD2
v_call: TRBV29-1

cdr3_nt: TGCGCCAGCAGCCAAAGCGGGGGAATTCCCTACGAGCAGTACTTC
cdr3_aa: CASSQSGGIPYEQYF
cdr3_length: 15
clone_size: .
j_call: TRBJ2-7
d_call: TRBD2
v_call: TRBV4-3

cdr3_nt: TGTGCCAGTAACTCCGCGGTGGGCGGCTACACCTTC
cdr3_aa: CASNSAVGGYTF
cdr3_length: 12
clone_size: .
j_call: TRBJ1-2
d_call: .
v_call: TRBV19

cdr3_nt: TGTGCCAGCAGTATCTCGAATGTCGGGACGGTCTTTAGGAATGAGCAGTTCTTC
cdr3_aa: CASSISNVGTVFRNEQFF
cdr3_length: 18
clone_size: .
j_call: TRBJ2-1
d_call: .
v_call: TRBV28

cdr3_nt: TGCAGCGTTGTGTCCGAAGTGAACACTGAAGCTTTCTTT
cdr3_aa: CSVVSEVNTEAFF
cdr3_length: 13
clone_size: .
j_call: TRBJ1-1
d_call: .
v_call: TRBV29-1

cdr3_nt: TGTGCCAGCAGGGACAGTGGGGGGAAGGAAGCTTTCTTT
cdr3_aa: CASRDSGGKEAFF
cdr3_length: 13
clone_size: .
j_call: TRBJ1-1
d_call: .
v_call: TRBV6-5

cdr3_nt: TGTGCCATCAGCAATACAGGGATGGTACACACTGAAGCTTTCTTT
cdr3_aa: CAISNTGMVHTEAFF
cdr3_length: 15
clone_size: .
j_call: TRBJ1-1
d_call: .
v_call: TRBV10-3

cdr3_nt: TGTGCCAGCAGTGCTGGGCGGGGGGTAGACTATGGCTACACCTTC
cdr3_aa: CASSAGRGVDYGYTF
cdr3_length: 15
clone_size: .
j_call: TRBJ1-2
d_call: .
v_call: TRBV6-1

cdr3_nt: TGTGCCAGCTCCGGACAGGGACAAGAGACCCAGTACTTC
cdr3_aa: CASSGQGQETQYF
cdr3_length: 13
clone_size: once
j_call: TRBJ2-5
d_call: TRBD1
v_call: TRBV6-6

cdr3_nt: TGTGCCAGCACCTCCAGTGGAGCTAGCACAGATACGCAGTATTTT
cdr3_aa: CASTSSGASTDTQYF
cdr3_length: 15
clone_size: .
j_call: TRBJ2-3
d_call: .
v_call: TRBV6-5

cdr3_nt: TGCAGCGTTGAAGGGGCCGGGACAGCTTCTTATGGCTACACCTTC
cdr3_aa: CSVEGAGTASYGYTF
cdr3_length: 15
clone_size: .
j_call: TRBJ1-2
d_call: TRBD1
v_call: TRBV29-1

cdr3_nt: TGTGCCGGGCACTACGAGCAGTACTTC
cdr3_aa: CAGHYEQYF
cdr3_length: 9
clone_size: .
j_call: TRBJ2-7
d_call: .
v_call: TRBV6-1

cdr3_nt: TGTGCCAGCAGTGAGGGACAGGTCAAAAACATTCAGTACTTC
cdr3_aa: CASSEGQVKNIQYF
cdr3_length: 14
clone_size: .
j_call: TRBJ2-4
d_call: TRBD1
v_call: TRBV2

cdr3_nt: TGCGCCAGCAGCCCAGCCATCGAGACAGGGGTTGTAAACATTCAGTACTTC
cdr3_aa: CASSPAIETGVVNIQYF
cdr3_length: 17
clone_size: .
j_call: TRBJ2-4
d_call: TRBD1
v_call: TRBV4-3

cdr3_nt: TGTGCCAGCAGCGTAGATGCATCCTATGGCTACACCTTC
cdr3_aa: CASSVDASYGYTF
cdr3_length: 13
clone_size: .
j_call: TRBJ1-2
d_call: .
v_call: TRBV9

cdr3_nt: TGTGCCAGCAGCGCCGACAGGTACGCTGAAGCTTTCTTT
cdr3_aa: CASSADRYAEAFF
cdr3_length: 13
clone_size: once
j_call: TRBJ1-1
d_call: .
v_call: TRBV2

cdr3_nt: TGTGCCACCAGCCGACTTACAGGTGAGCAGTTCTTC
cdr3_aa: CATSRLTGEQFF
cdr3_length: 12
clone_size: .
j_call: TRBJ2-1
d_call: .
v_call: TRBV15

cdr3_nt: TGTGCCAGTAGTATCGGGACGAACAGGGTACGCCAGCCCCAGCATTTT
cdr3_aa: CASSIGTNRVRQPQHF
cdr3_length: 16
clone_size: .
j_call: TRBJ1-5
d_call: .
v_call: TRBV19

cdr3_nt: TGTGCCAGCAGCTTAGAAGGAGCGGGGGGCACCGGGGAGCTGTTTTTT
cdr3_aa: CASSLEGAGGTGELFF
cdr3_length: 16
clone_size: .
j_call: TRBJ2-2
d_call: TRBD2
v_call: TRBV7-2

cdr3_nt: TGTGCCAGCAGCTTAAGACCGAACACTGAAGCTTTCTTT
cdr3_aa: CASSLRPNTEAFF
cdr3_length: 13
clone_size: .
j_call: TRBJ1-1
d_call: .
v_call: TRBV7-3

cdr3_nt: TGTGCCAGCAGCTTGGACAGGGGGCTGAGGGAGCAGTACTTC
cdr3_aa: CASSLDRGLREQYF
cdr3_length: 14
clone_size: .
j_call: TRBJ2-7
d_call: TRBD1
v_call: TRBV7-8

cdr3_nt: TGTGCCAGCAGTTACCCCAGGGGGCAGGGGGCTGAAGCTTTCTTT
cdr3_aa: CASSYPRGQGAEAFF
cdr3_length: 15
clone_size: .
j_call: TRBJ1-1
d_call: TRBD1
v_call: TRBV6-5

cdr3_nt: TGTGCCAGCAGCTTAGTAGGACTAACCAATGAGCAGTTCTTC
cdr3_aa: CASSLVGLTNEQFF
cdr3_length: 14
clone_size: .
j_call: TRBJ2-1
d_call: .
v_call: TRBV7-9

cdr3_nt: TGCGCCAGCAGCTTGAAGGGGACTAACTATGGCTACACCTTC
cdr3_aa: CASSLKGTNYGYTF
cdr3_length: 14
clone_size: .
j_call: TRBJ1-2
d_call: .
v_call: TRBV5-1

cdr3_nt: TGTGCCTGGTACTGGACAGGTGCATATGGCTACACCTTC
cdr3_aa: CAWYWTGAYGYTF
cdr3_length: 13
clone_size: .
j_call: TRBJ1-2
d_call: TRBD1
v_call: TRBV30

cdr3_nt: TGTGCCAGCAGCTTGGCAGGGGTCTATTCACCCCTCCACTTT
cdr3_aa: CASSLAGVYSPLHF
cdr3_length: 14
clone_size: .
j_call: TRBJ1-6
d_call: .
v_call: TRBV5-5

cdr3_nt: TGCGCCAGCAGCCAAGACTTGTATGAGCAGTTCTTC
cdr3_aa: CASSQDLYEQFF
cdr3_length: 12
clone_size: .
j_call: TRBJ2-1
d_call: .
v_call: TRBV4-3

cdr3_nt: TGTGCCAGCAGCTTGGCACAGGGCGGAAATACGCAGTATTTT
cdr3_aa: CASSLAQGGNTQYF
cdr3_length: 14
clone_size: .
j_call: TRBJ2-3
d_call: .
v_call: TRBV11-1

cdr3_nt: TGTGCCAGCAGCTTAGGGCCTAGCCGAGAAGTTCAACGCTGGGAGACCCAGTACTTC
cdr3_aa: CASSLGPSREVQRWETQYF
cdr3_length: 19
clone_size: .
j_call: TRBJ2-5
d_call: .
v_call: TRBV7-8

cdr3_nt: TGTGCCAGCAGCTTAGAATTTAGTCAGCGGTCCTACGAGCAGTACTTC
cdr3_aa: CASSLEFSQRSYEQYF
cdr3_length: 16
clone_size: medium-sized
j_call: TRBJ2-7
d_call: .
v_call: TRBV7-9